The entry below describes one T cell receptor (beta chain). Its antigen remains unidentified. The sample belongs to a study of identical twins. General study findings and limits: Where beta out-of-frame sequences were concerned, excess twin sharing was weaker.

Trimming pared 7 bases from V and 3 bases from J, leaving 37 bases between. CDR3 length: 21 amino acids. CDR1 and CDR2 from the germline V gene are MDHEN and SYDVKM. TCRdb called the 5' RACE reads again in MiXCR, with one record for every CDR3 protein. The table lists 250,000 to 300,000 distinct CDR3 sequences, over 8.5% of them singletons. Separately, the same data were catalogued under a study of yellow fever vaccine responses in identical twins.

This chain links TRBV28 with TRBJ2-7; D is perhaps TRBD1 or TRBD2 (6 bases each). This clonotype originated in a woman aged 18-29 years in good health. Sequencing was performed on CD8+ T cells sorted from blood. The CDR3 sequence: CASKGGRPKNTGPWSYYEQYF. Written as DNA, the CDR3 is TGTGCCAGCAAGGGGGGTCGACCAAAGAACACAGGGCCATGGTCCTACTACGAGCAGTACTTC.